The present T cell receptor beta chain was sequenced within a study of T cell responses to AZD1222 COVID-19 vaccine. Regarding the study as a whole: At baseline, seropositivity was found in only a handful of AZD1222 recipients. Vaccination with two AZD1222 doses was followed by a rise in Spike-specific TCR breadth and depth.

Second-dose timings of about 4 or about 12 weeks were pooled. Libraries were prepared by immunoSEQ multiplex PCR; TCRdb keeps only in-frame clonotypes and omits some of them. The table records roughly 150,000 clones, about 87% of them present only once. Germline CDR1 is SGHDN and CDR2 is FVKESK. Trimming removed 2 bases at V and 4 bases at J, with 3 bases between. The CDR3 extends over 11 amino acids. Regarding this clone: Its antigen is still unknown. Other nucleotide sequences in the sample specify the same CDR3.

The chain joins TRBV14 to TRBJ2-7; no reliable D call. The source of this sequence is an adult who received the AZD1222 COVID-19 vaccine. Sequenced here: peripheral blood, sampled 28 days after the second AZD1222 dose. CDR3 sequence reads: CASSQSYEQYF. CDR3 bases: TGTGCCAGCAGCCAAAGTTACGAGCAGTACTTC.